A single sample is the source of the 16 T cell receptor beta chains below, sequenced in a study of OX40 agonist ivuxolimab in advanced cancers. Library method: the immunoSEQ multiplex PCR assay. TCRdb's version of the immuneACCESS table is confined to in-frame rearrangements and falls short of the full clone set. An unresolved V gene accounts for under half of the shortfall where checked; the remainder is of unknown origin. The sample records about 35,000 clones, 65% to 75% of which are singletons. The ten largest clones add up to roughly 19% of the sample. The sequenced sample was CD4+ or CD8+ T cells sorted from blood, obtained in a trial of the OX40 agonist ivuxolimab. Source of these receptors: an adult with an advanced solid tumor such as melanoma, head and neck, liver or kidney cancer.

The CDR3 nucleotides read TGTGCCAGCAGCTTAGGGGGTGGCTACACCTTC. This sequence encodes CASSLGGGYTF. The rearrangement uses TRBV7-2 and TRBJ1-2; D is unresolved. In germline, CDR1 is SGHTA, CDR2 FQGNSA. Trimming stripped 1 base from V and 7 bases from J, with 4 bases between. The CDR3 has 11 residues. Complete variable domain (other parts from reference TRBV7-2 and TRBJ1-2): GAGVSQSPSNKVTEKGKDVELRCDPISGHTALYWYRQSLGQGLEFLIYFQGNSAPDKSGLPSDRFSAERTGGSVSTLTIQRTQQEDSAVYLCASSLGGGYTFGSGTRLTVV.

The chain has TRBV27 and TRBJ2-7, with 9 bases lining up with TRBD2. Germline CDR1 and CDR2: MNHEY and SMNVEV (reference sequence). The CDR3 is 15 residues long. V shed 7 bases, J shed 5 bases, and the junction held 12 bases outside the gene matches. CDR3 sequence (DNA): TGTGCCAGCAACCAGCGGGGGGTCCCTCGGGACGAGCAGTACTTC. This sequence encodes CASNQRGVPRDEQYF.

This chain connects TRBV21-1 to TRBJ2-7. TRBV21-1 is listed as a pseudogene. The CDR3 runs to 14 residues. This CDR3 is CASTSRDDTYEQYV. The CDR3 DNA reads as TGTGCCAGCACTTCCCGGGACGACACCTACGAGCAGTACGTC.

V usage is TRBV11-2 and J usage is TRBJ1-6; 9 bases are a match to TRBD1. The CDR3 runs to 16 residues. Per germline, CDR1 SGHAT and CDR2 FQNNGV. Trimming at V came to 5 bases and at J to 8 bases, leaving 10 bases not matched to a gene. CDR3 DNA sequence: TGTGCCAGCAGCCCTAGCCCGACAGGGGGTCATTCACCCCTCCACTTT. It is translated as CASSPSPTGGHSPLHF.

This chain's CDR3 is CASSLWGASGDEQFF. For the CDR3, the DNA is TGTGCCAGCAGCTTGTGGGGGGCCTCCGGTGATGAGCAGTTCTTC. This chain uses TRBV5-8 with TRBJ2-1; D may be TRBD1 or TRBD2 (6 bases each). The germline V and J ends were trimmed by 1 base and 8 bases, with 16 bases remaining between them. CDR3 size: 15 residues. Germline values: CDR1 SGHTS, CDR2 YDEGEE.

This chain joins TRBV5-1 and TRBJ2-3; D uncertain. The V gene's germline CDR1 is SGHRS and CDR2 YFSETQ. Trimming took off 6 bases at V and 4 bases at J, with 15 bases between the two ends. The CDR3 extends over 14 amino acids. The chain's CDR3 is CASNPLGFPDTQYF. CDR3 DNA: TGCGCCAGCAACCCGCTAGGGTTTCCAGATACGCAGTATTTT.

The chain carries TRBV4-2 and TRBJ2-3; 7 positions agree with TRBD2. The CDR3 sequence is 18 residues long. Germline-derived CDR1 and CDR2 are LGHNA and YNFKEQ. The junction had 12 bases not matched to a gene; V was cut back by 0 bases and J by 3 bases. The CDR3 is CASSQDLLQRGVTDTQYF. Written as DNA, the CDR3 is TGTGCCAGCAGCCAAGATCTCCTGCAGCGGGGCGTTACAGATACGCAGTATTTT.

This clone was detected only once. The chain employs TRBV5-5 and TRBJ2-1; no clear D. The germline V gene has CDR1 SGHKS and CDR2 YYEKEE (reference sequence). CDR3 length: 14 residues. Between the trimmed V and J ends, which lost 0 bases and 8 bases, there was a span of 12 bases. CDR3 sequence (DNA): TGTGCCAGCAGCTTGGCCTCACTCCCCTATGAGCAGTTCTTC. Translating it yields CASSLASLPYEQFF.

Here the CDR3 DNA reads TGTGCCAGCAGTTACTCACGGAGCTCCTACGAGCAGTACGTC. Its translation is CASSYSRSSYEQYV. V is TRBV6-6 and J is TRBJ2-7; the D is unclear. There are 14 residues in the CDR3. With 0 bases removed from V and 0 bases from J, the gap between germline ends came to 6 bases. The germline CDR1 and CDR2 sequences are MNHNY and SVGAGI (reference sequence).

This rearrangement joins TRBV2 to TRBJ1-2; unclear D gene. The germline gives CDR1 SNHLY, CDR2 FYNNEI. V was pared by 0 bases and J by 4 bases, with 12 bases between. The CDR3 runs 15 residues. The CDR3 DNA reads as TGTGCCAGCAGTGAAGCCGGACGGACCTTCTATGGCTACACCTTC. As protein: CASSEAGRTFYGYTF.

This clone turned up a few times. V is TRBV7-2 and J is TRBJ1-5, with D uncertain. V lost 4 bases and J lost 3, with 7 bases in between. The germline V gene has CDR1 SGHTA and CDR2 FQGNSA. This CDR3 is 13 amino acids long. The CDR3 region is CASSSAYNQPQHF. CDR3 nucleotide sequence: TGTGCCAGCAGCTCCGCATACAATCAGCCCCAGCATTTT.

Written as DNA, the CDR3 is TGCGCCAGCGGGCCTTTGAGGCGGCGGTACGTC. Amino acids: CASGPLRRRYV. The chain uses TRBV5-1 and TRBJ2-7; D is ambiguous. Between the trimmed V and J ends, which lost 7 bases and 12 bases, there was a span of 17 bases. CDR3 length: 11 amino acids. Germline V CDR1 and CDR2: SGHRS, YFSETQ.

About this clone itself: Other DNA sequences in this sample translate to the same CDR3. CDR3 nucleotide sequence: TGCGCCAGCAGCTTGGGGGGTCTCGGACTCTTCAGCGCTAACACCATATATTTT. Protein sequence: CASSLGGLGLFSANTIYF. V gene TRBV5-1 combines with J gene TRBJ1-3, with D unresolved. The germline CDR1 and CDR2 sequences are SGHRS and YFSETQ. Trimming shortened V by 0 bases and J by 7 bases, and 23 bases separated the two germline ends. The CDR3 is 18 residues long.

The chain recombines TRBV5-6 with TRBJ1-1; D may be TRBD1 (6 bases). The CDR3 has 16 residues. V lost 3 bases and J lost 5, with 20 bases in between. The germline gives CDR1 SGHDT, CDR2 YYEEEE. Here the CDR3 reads CASSSWGARVRTEAFF. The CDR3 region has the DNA TGTGCCAGCAGCTCTTGGGGGGCCAGGGTACGGACTGAAGCTTTCTTT.

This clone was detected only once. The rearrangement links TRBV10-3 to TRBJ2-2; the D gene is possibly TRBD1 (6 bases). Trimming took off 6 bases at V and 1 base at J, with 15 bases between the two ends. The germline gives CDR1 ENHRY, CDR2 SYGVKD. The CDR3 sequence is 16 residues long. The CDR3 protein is CAISPGQGMNTGELFF. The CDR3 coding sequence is TGTGCCATCAGCCCCGGGCAGGGGATGAACACCGGGGAGCTGTTTTTT.

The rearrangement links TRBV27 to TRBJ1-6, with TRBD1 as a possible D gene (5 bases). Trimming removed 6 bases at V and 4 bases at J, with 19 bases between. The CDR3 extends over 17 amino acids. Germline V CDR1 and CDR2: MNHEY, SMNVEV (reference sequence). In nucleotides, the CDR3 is TGTGCCAGCAGCTTCCGAGGGGCAGTGAATTATAATTCACCCCTCCACTTT. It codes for CASSFRGAVNYNSPLHF.